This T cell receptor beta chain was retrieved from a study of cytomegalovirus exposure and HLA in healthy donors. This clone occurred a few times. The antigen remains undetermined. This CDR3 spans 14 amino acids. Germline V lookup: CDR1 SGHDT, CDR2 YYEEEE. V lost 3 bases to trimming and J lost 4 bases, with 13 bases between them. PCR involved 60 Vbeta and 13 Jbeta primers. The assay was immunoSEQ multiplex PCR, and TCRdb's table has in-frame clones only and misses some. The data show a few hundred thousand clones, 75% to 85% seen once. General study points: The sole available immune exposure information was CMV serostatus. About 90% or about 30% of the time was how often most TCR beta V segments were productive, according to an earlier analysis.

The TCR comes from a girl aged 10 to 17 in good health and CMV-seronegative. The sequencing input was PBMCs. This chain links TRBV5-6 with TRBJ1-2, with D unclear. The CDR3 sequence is CASSSFSRVYGYTF. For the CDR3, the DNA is TGTGCCAGCAGCTCCTTCTCGCGGGTCTATGGCTACACCTTC.